Listed here is a single T cell receptor (beta chain). Primers: 60 Vbeta forward and 13 Jbeta reverse. Method: immunoSEQ multiplex PCR; TCRdb's copy keeps in-frame clones and lacks some. Among roughly 180,000 clones, approximately 80% were seen once, and the ten largest hold 2.4%. Trimming removed 3 bases from V and 0 bases from J, with 6 bases in between. This CDR3 is 15 amino acids long. Germline V gene data show CDR1 as MGHRA and CDR2 as YSYEKL. The sample originates from a study of cytomegalovirus exposure and HLA in healthy donors. Each donor's status was that of a healthy bone marrow donor. Material: PBMCs. The chain combines TRBV4-1 with TRBJ2-6; D gene unclear. This TCR was recovered from a male donor in good health and CMV-seronegative. CDR3 DNA: TGCGCCAGCAGCCAGGCCTCCTCTGGGGCCAACGTCCTGACTTTC. This gives the protein CASSQASSGANVLTF.